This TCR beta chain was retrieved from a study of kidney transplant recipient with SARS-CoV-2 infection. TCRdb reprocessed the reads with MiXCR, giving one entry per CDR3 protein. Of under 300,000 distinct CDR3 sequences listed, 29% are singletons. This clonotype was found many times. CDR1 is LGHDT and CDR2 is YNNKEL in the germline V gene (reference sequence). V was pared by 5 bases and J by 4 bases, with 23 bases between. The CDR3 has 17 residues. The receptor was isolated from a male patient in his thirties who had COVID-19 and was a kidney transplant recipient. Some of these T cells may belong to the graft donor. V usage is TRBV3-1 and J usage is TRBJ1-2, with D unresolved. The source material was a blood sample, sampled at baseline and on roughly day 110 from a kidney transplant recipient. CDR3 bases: TGTGCCAGCAGCGGATATACCACCCTTCGAAAGACCTATGGCTACACCTTC. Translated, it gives CASSGYTTLRKTYGYTF.